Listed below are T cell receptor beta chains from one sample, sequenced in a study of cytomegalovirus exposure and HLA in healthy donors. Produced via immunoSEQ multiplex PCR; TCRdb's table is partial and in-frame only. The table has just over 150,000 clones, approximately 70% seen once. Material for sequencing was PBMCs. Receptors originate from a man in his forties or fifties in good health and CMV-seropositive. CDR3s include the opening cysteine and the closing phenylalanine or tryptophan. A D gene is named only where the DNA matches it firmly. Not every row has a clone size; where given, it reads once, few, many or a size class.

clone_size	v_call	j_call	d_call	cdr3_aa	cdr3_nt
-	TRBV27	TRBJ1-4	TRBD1	CASRRGQGNLGEKLFF	TGTGCCAGCAGGAGAGGACAGGGAAATCTAGGTGAAAAACTGTTTTTT
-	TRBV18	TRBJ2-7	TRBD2	CASSPKTSGGASVSYEQYF	TGTGCCAGCTCACCTAAGACTAGCGGGGGGGCATCGGTCTCCTACGAGCAGTACTTC
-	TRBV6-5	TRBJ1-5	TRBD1	CASSPRTGRNQPQHF	TGTGCCAGCAGTCCAAGGACAGGGCGCAATCAGCCCCAGCATTTT
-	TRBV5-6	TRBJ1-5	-	CASSFQGGQPQHF	TGTGCCAGCAGCTTTCAGGGAGGTCAGCCCCAGCATTTT
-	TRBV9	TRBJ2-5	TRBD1	CASSMEDRARETQYF	TGTGCCAGCAGCATGGAGGACAGGGCGAGGGAGACCCAGTACTTC
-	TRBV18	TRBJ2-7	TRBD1	CASSPQGQVFSLRSYEQYF	TGTGCCAGCTCACCTCAGGGACAGGTTTTTTCCCTCCGATCCTACGAGCAGTACTTC
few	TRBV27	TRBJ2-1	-	CASSSPAGKGSYNEQFF	TGTGCCAGCAGTTCCCCCGCGGGGAAGGGCTCCTACAATGAGCAGTTCTTC
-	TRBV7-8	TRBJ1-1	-	CASSLAQNTEAFF	TGTGCCAGCAGCTTAGCCCAGAACACTGAAGCTTTCTTT
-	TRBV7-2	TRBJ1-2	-	CASSLYRVDPYGYTF	TGTGCCAGCAGCTTATATCGGGTTGATCCCTATGGCTACACCTTC
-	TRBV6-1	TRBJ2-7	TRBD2	CASSEISGGVCEQYF	TGTGCCAGCAGTGAAATTAGCGGGGGGGTGTGTGAGCAGTACTTC